This TCR beta chain originates from a study of cytomegalovirus exposure and HLA in healthy donors (dated by TCRdb to about 2017). Regarding the complete study: An earlier analysis of several hundred of the donors reported more than 250 Gb of sequence data and approximately 110 million unique TCR beta sequences from roughly 180 million T cells. Roughly 320 gigabases of sequencing data and around 80 million unique TCR sequences made up an early release that covered some 640 HLA-typed donors. Of the 398 genotyped donors, over 70% fell in the genetic ancestry cluster associated with self-reported Caucasian donors. The aim of the study was to test whether cataloging public T cell receptors could identify signatures of past pathogen exposure. Using immunosequencing, the study profiled T cell repertoires from fewer than 850 subjects and related those repertoires to cytomegalovirus serostatus. In addition to the first cohort of 650 to 750 subjects, a separate validation cohort of 120 different subjects was used. High-throughput TCR immunosequencing, statistical association of individual TCRs with disease status, and machine learning were combined to predict cytomegalovirus infection status. A later analysis re-analyzed previously published TCR beta repertoires from about 600 donors and added high-resolution HLA genotyping to study TCR occurrence patterns. Rather than drawing on any new phenotypic data, the later analysis identified candidate immune exposures from TCR beta sequences and the way those sequences occurred across donors. An earlier analysis of 587 of the donors applied high-throughput TCR beta sequencing to assess whether each TCR beta V gene segment acted as functional or pseudogenic. Alongside the repertoire data, information on donor age, sex, ethnicity and CMV serostatus was compiled. A later genetic analysis used genome-wide SNP genotypes for about 60% of the roughly 670 donors, treating that subset as a discovery cohort. All discovery cohort repertoires had been generated using a single sequencing platform. HLA typing included class I and class II loci at four-digit resolution. The number of donors typed differed by locus, with 629-630 for A, B, C, DRB1 and DQB1, around 500 for DQA1, 600 to 610 for DPA1, and some 450 for DPB1. Because of strong linkage in the cohort, roughly five DR-DQ haplotypes were treated as single units for association and clustering. Among around 400 genotyped donors of the cohort, an average of roughly 240,000 unique TCR beta nucleotide sequences were sequenced per donor, approximately 20% of them non-productive. What the research found in general, with its limitations: A cluster of highly shared sequence variants was judged likely to represent a technical artifact of the sequencing pipeline. According to the authors, the approach could potentially be generalized to other disease states and immunological phenotypes. Three of the identified cytomegalovirus-associated TCR beta chains were confirmed in vitro to be specific for cytomegalovirus antigens. A later analysis found that TCR association rates varied across HLA loci, with DRB1 alleles showing the most associated TCRs and HLA-C alleles the fewest. A total of fewer than 200 TCR beta chains were listed by the study as associated with cytomegalovirus. In this cohort, only TCR beta chains were sequenced, and detectable features were limited by the absence of alpha or paired-chain data. Roughly uniform sequencing depth across donors was assumed in presence/absence analyses, although this assumption may not hold. Because counts were too low, under 20 rarely observed V segments, including chromosome 9 orphons, were left out of the earlier analysis of some 640 of the donors. A later analysis reported that several top co-occurrence clusters appeared linked to parvovirus B19, influenza, CMV and Epstein-Barr virus. Specific HLA alleles were associated with 16,951 TCR beta sequences at a false discovery rate of 0.05 in a later analysis. According to a later analysis, most CMV-associated TCR beta chains appeared to be HLA-restricted, and the HLA associations seemed to be driven largely by CMV exposure. A later genetic analysis associated a missense DCLRE1C variant with V-gene and J-gene trimming of TCR beta chains, and an independent cohort replicated the association. Compared with equally common non-associated chains, HLA-associated TCR beta chains in a later analysis were more clonally expanded and had lower generation probabilities. Broadly in line with IMGT annotations, most TCR beta V segments showed up in productive rearrangements about 87% or about 30% of the time in an earlier analysis of approximately 640 of the donors. Immune exposure information for the cohort was limited to CMV serostatus. Because HLA typing was unavailable for some donors at each locus, only the typed subset was used in association tests. According to a later genetic analysis, donors in an Asian-associated ancestry cluster had fewer N-insertions in productive TCRs than the approximately 670-donor mean. Correlated functional status among segregating V segments might be attributable to linkage disequilibrium, but an unknown experimental factor could not be ruled out. Strong co-occurrence of HLA alleles, especially DR and DQ, made assigning TCR associations to individual alleles difficult. A further reported finding was that TCR beta sequences accurately predicted the HLA-A and HLA-B alleles for most subjects in the first cohort. The classifier was reported to diagnose cytomegalovirus status with high specificity and sensitivity in both the original cohort and the validation cohort. Most TCR sequences were observed very rarely across donors, whereas some public TCRs were present in many individuals. Because the 87-base-pair reads could not distinguish some IMGT-functional V segments, including TRBV6-2 and TRBV6-3, those segments were excluded.

A note on this clone: Its recognized antigen is unknown. No clone much larger than this one lies a single base away; base qualities are absent.

The library was produced with the immunoSEQ multiplex PCR assay. The multiplex PCR relied on a mix of 60 forward primers for TCR Vbeta segments and 13 reverse primers for TCR Jbeta segments. A multiplex PCR assay on genomic DNA amplified the CDR3 region of rearranged TCR beta genes. The amplified TCR beta libraries were sequenced on the Illumina HiSeq System as 87-base-pair reads. The study's processing was this. A later analysis tallied 75 million to 95 million unique TCR beta chains across the 666 repertoires, and approximately 12 million of those chains were shared by two or more donors. Raw reads were error-corrected and collapsed into unique sequences with a nearest-neighbor algorithm that merged closely related sequences to remove PCR and sequencing errors. CDR3 sequences were aligned to IMGT reference sequences to assign V, D and J gene segments. For a sequence to be retained, a match of at least six nucleotides was required to both a V gene segment and a J gene segment. A rearrangement counted as productive if the CDR3 had no stop codons and remained in frame with V and J, and every other rearrangement counted as non-productive. Following IMGT convention, CDR3 was defined as the stretch from the second conserved V-encoded cysteine to the conserved J-encoded phenylalanine. In an earlier analysis of around 540 of the donors, sequences lacking an unambiguous match to a single V gene segment were excluded. An earlier analysis of a few hundred of the donors classified V segments as functional when productive rearrangements were above 56.7% and as segregating when the standard deviation between donors was above 5%. A statistical classification framework was developed to diagnose cytomegalovirus status using the catalog of TCR beta chain sequences. V and J gene assignment, in a later analysis, came from comparing TCR nucleotide sequences with IMGT/GENE-DB human TR gene sequences. In a later analysis, CDR3 sequences and most-parsimonious VDJ recombination scenarios were assigned using the TCRdist pipeline. In a later analysis, every TCR beta chain was defined by the combination of its CDR3 amino acid sequence and its V-gene family, and reads without a unique V-gene family were dropped. To address suspected cross-contamination and a sequencing artifact, a later analysis removed around 600 highly shared, low-generation-probability nucleotide sequences. In a later analysis, a clonal expansion index for each public chain was calculated from normalized within-repertoire ranks of inferred template counts. A later analysis computed generation probabilities with a VDJ recombination model fitted to out-of-frame rearrangements, and checked the results against IGoR. A later analysis scored TCR-TCR, TCR-HLA and TCR-CMV co-occurrence with hypergeometric tests, applying a repertoire-size bias correction to TCR pairs. In a later analysis, false discovery rates were estimated by permuting HLA or CMV assignments 20 times. A later analysis grouped co-occurring TCRs with DBSCAN, adding TCRdist sequence similarity when clustering within HLA-allele-positive subsets. Co-occurrence clustering excluded repertoires with fewer than 30,000 or more than 120,000 public chains, plus five with anomalous nucleotide sharing. Here the immuneACCESS table is served through TCRdb, limited to in-frame sequences with V and J called. Missing clones are a known gap in these copies; in checked studies unresolved V genes cover under half, and the rest lacks a known reason. V, J and clone size were drawn from that table, and D and trimming were deduced from the DNA. This sample comprises some 120,000 clones, 75% to 85% of them detected only once. The ten largest clones represent about 3% of the sample.

The cohort was made up of approximately 670 healthy bone marrow donors. Cohort members were all nominally healthy when sampled, although unrecorded immune exposures were likely present. The donor tested CMV seropositive, placing the donor among the 250 to 350 seropositive members of the cohort. Each donor provided a peripheral blood sample, and peripheral blood mononuclear cells were used for TCR beta sequencing. Genomic DNA extraction from the blood cell samples was performed with the Qiagen DNeasy Blood Extraction Kit. The CDR3 numbers 15 residues from cysteine through phenylalanine. The retained sequence is limited to the CDR3, 45 bases, with the frame set at the first base.

The source material was PBMCs. The rearrangement combines TRBV5-3 with TRBJ2-5, with 13 bases aligning to TRBD2. The J call may be in error: the DNA end matches TRBJ2-7 better. TRBV5-3 is known as an ORF, though its function is uncertain. The TCR originated in a woman aged 18-29 years in good health and CMV-seropositive. CDR3 reads: CARRPTSGGAYEQYF. In nucleotides, the sequence is TGTGCCAGAAGACCAACTAGCGGGGGGGCCTACGAGCAGTACTTC.